A selection of T cell receptor beta chains follows, all from one sample in a study of vaccination effects on CD4 cells after COVID-19. No antigens are known for them. Repertoires were generated with immunoSEQ multiplex PCR, while TCRdb's copy carries only in-frame clones and drops some. Of 55,000 or so clones detected, around 70% appear once; the ten largest clones hold around 20%. The sample consisted of CD4+ T cells from PBMCs cultured with SARS-CoV-2 spike peptides, taken before COVID-19 vaccination. These receptors came from a human donor who received a COVID-19 vaccine. Each CDR3 is given with its conserved first and last residue. The D gene is left open where the match is weak. Expanded clones are given a class, and other clones once, few, many or no size at all.

abundance,d_gene,v_gene,j_gene,CDR3nt,CDR3aa
-,-,TRBV28,TRBJ1-1,TGTGCCAGCACTCGAGAATTCGAAGCTTTCTTT,CASTREFEAFF
-,TRBD1,TRBV19,TRBJ1-5,TGTGCCAGTCTAAGTCTAGGGACAGGTAATCAGCCCCAGCATTTT,CASLSLGTGNQPQHF
-,TRBD2,TRBV28,TRBJ2-1,TGTGCCAGCAGTTTGGGGATAGCGGGAGCGTACAATGAGCAGTTCTTC,CASSLGIAGAYNEQFF
-,TRBD2,TRBV5-1,TRBJ2-2,TGCGCCAGCAGCTCTGGACTAGCGGGAAACACCGGGGAGCTGTTTTTT,CASSSGLAGNTGELFF
few,TRBD1,TRBV6-5,TRBJ1-1,TGTGCCAGCAGTTGGGGGACAGGGGGCCGTGGGACTGAAGCTTTCTTT,CASSWGTGGRGTEAFF
few,TRBD1,TRBV27,TRBJ1-5,TGTGCCAGCACCGGACAGGGAGGGGGCAATCAGCCCCAGCATTTT,CASTGQGGGNQPQHF
-,-,TRBV5-6,TRBJ1-2,TGTGCCAGCAGCTTGGGCAGGGTGGATGGCTACACCTTC,CASSLGRVDGYTF
-,TRBD2,TRBV5-1,TRBJ2-1,TGCGCCAGCAGCCTTAGGACTAGCAGGGGAGTTTCCAATGAGCAGTTCTTC,CASSLRTSRGVSNEQFF
-,-,TRBV6-4,TRBJ1-1,TGTGCCAGCAGTATTCAGGTGAACACTGAAGCTTTCTTT,CASSIQVNTEAFF
-,TRBD2,TRBV27,TRBJ2-3,TGTGCCAGCAGTCAACTAGCGGCCGCCCCAGATACGCAGTATTTT,CASSQLAAAPDTQYF
-,TRBD1,TRBV28,TRBJ2-7,TGTGCCAGCAGTTTAGGAGACAGGGAGCGGGAGCAGTACTTC,CASSLGDREREQYF
-,-,TRBV27,TRBJ1-5,TGTGCCAGCAGTCCCGCGGTCAATCAGCCCCAGCATTTT,CASSPAVNQPQHF
-,TRBD2,TRBV7-9,TRBJ2-7,TGTGCCAGCAGCCGCAGCGGGAGGGAATACGAGCAGTACTTC,CASSRSGREYEQYF
once,-,TRBV24-1,TRBJ2-1,TGTGCCACCAGTGATCCCCCTCGGTATGAGCAGTTCTTC,CATSDPPRYEQFF
-,-,TRBV28,TRBJ2-7,TGTGCCAGCAGTTTATACGCAGGTACCTACGAGCAGTACTTC,CASSLYAGTYEQYF
-,-,TRBV6-6,TRBJ1-3,TGTGCCAGCAGGGATTTTCAACGCTCTGGAAACACCATATATTTT,CASRDFQRSGNTIYF
-,-,TRBV6-2/TRBV6-3,TRBJ1-1,TGTGCCAGCAGTCCGCTTTTCGTTTTGGGGTTGAACACTGAAGCTTTCTTT,CASSPLFVLGLNTEAFF
-,-,TRBV20-1,TRBJ1-1,TGCAGTGCTCCCGCCGGGCAGGCAACTTTCTTT,CSAPAGQATFF
-,TRBD1,TRBV5-1,TRBJ2-1,TGCGCCAGCAGCTCGGAGGCGGGACAGGAATACAATGAGCAGTTCTTC,CASSSEAGQEYNEQFF
-,TRBD1,TRBV5-1,TRBJ2-1,TGCGCCAGCAGCTTGATGGGGACAGGGCCCAATGAGCAGTTCTTC,CASSLMGTGPNEQFF
-,-,TRBV18,TRBJ1-1,TGTGCCAGCTCACCAGTAAGTGGGACCACTGAAGCTTTCTTT,CASSPVSGTTEAFF
-,TRBD2,TRBV11-3,TRBJ2-3,TGTGCCAGCAGCTCCGGACTAGCGGGGGGCCCTAGCACAGATACGCAGTATTTT,CASSSGLAGGPSTDTQYF
-,-,TRBV29-1,TRBJ1-3,TGCAGCGTCCAGGGGAGCGCAAACACCATATATTTT,CSVQGSANTIYF
-,TRBD1,TRBV15,TRBJ2-5,TGTGCCACCAGCAGAAACCGTGACAGGGCCCTGGAGACCCAGTACTTC,CATSRNRDRALETQYF
-,-,TRBV4-1,TRBJ2-6,TGCGCCAGCAGCCCAAGACCCTCGGGGGCCAACGTCCTGACTTTC,CASSPRPSGANVLTF
once,-,TRBV7-2,TRBJ2-7,TGTGCCAGCAGCTTACGGGGCGAGTACGAGCAGTACTTC,CASSLRGEYEQYF
-,TRBD1,TRBV19,TRBJ2-1,TGTGCCAGTACCATAAAAAGGGGGCAGAACAATGAGCAGTTCTTC,CASTIKRGQNNEQFF
few,-,TRBV5-4,TRBJ2-3,TGTGCCAGCAGCCAGACTAGTCTGGATACGCAGTATTTT,CASSQTSLDTQYF
-,-,TRBV28,TRBJ1-2,TGTGCCAGCAGTTACTTCGACAGAGTCTATGGCTACACCTTC,CASSYFDRVYGYTF